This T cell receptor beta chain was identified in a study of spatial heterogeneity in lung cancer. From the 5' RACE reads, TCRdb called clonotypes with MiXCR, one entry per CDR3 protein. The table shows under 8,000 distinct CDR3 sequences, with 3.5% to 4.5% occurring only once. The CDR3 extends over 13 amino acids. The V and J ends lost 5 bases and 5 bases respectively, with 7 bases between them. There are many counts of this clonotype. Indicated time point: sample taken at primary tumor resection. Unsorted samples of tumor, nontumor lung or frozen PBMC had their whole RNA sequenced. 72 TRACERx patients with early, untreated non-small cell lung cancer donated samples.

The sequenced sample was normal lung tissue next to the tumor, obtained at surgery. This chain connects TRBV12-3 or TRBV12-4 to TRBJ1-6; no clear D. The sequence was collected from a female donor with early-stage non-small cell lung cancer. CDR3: CASSGGNNSPLHF. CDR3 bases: TGTGCCAGCAGTGGCGGGAATAATTCACCCCTCCACTTT.